The T cell receptor (beta chain) described here comes from a study of blood T cell repertoires in COVID-19. V was trimmed by 0 bases and J by 6 bases, leaving 6 bases between them. The CDR3 has 12 residues. During active infection, Seattle patients enrolled and were then monitored through disease. Clones were sequenced by immunoSEQ multiplex PCR, and TCRdb holds only the in-frame ones, with some missing. The sample lists under 200,000 clones; approximately 87% were seen once. This clone has a handful of counts. This TCR came from a woman aged 55-70 years with COVID-19, enrolled during active disease. The chain has TRBV12-3 or TRBV12-4 and TRBJ2-7; D is ambiguous. Sequenced material: peripheral blood. The CDR3 DNA reads TGTGCCAGCAGTTTAGCCATTAGCGAGCAGTACTTC. Protein product: CASSLAISEQYF.